This TCR beta chain stems from a study of shared clonotypes between healthy human individuals. About the study: The study enrolled two women and a few men aged 18 to 49. Plates per donor: three CD4 naive, three CD4 memory, two CD8 naive, one CD8 memory.

J was trimmed by 6 bases and V by 6 bases; bases with no gene match: 13. This CDR3 is built from 14 residues. From germline, CDR1 is SQVTM and CDR2 ANQGSEA. Overall study results and limits: The naive CD4 repertoires of several donors were compared, and approximately 5% of clonotypes were shared.

With regard to this clone: Its matching antigen is unknown.

In the original workflow: Filtering of immunoSEQ junctional sequences could not match full-length read filtering. Generated by immunoSEQ multiplex PCR, the TCRdb table keeps only in-frame clones and is missing some. The DNA was the basis for D and trimming; V, J and clone size are from that table. The sample has about 1 million clones; around four fifths are singletons. Sequencing input: memory CD4+ T cells sorted from blood. The subset is: CD45RA-negative fraction. The clonotype comes from a man aged 18 to 35 in good health. This chain uses TRBV29-1 with TRBJ2-7; TRBD1 matches at 8 bases. In DNA, the CDR3 is TGCAGCGTGCAGGGGGCTCCCGCTCTTTCCGAGCAGTACTTC. As protein: CSVQGAPALSEQYF.